This entry describes one T cell receptor (beta chain). Its antigen is undetermined. These data are taken from a study of T cell responses to AZD1222 COVID-19 vaccine. Regarding the study as a whole: In a largely white British group with more females than males, clonal diversity was possibly underestimated. Just a handful of AZD1222 recipients were seropositive at baseline.

Data came from immunoSEQ multiplex PCR; TCRdb stores just in-frame clones and leaves some out. In the table there are around 130,000 clones, more than 80% of which are singletons. V was pared by 6 bases and J by 1 base, with 9 bases of the junction left unmatched. Looked up from germline, CDR1 is MDHEN and CDR2 is SYDVKM. This CDR3 region has 16 residues. The chain recombines TRBV28 with TRBJ2-4, with 7 bases aligning to TRBD1. Sequencing used peripheral blood, obtained 28 days after the second dose of the MenACWY control vaccine. The sequence was collected from an adult who received the MenACWY meningococcal vaccine as a control. Here the CDR3 DNA reads TGTGCCAGCAGCCTCGACAGGGAAAGGGCCAAAAACATTCAGTACTTC. Its protein product is CASSLDRERAKNIQYF. The full variable domain, completed using reference TRBV28 and TRBJ2-4, is DVKVTQSSRYLVKRTGEKVFLECVQDMDHENMFWYRQDPGLGLRLIYFSYDVKMKEKGDIPEGYSVSREKKERFSLILESASTNQTSMYLCASSLDRERAKNIQYFGAGTRLSVL.